The 9 T cell receptor beta chains given below trace back to one sample, sequenced in a study of radiation and T cells in renal cell carcinoma. The time point was: blood 4 weeks post-SBRT, at nephrectomy. Treatment: 15 Gy SBRT to primary tumor, nephrectomy 4 weeks later. Clones were read by immunoSEQ multiplex PCR, and TCRdb kept only the in-frame ones, dropping some. The sample has approximately 43,000 clones, roughly 82% seen once. The sequencing used blood, collected from a patient whose treatment included radiotherapy and nephrectomy. All receptors come from a woman in her sixties or seventies with renal cell carcinoma.

In the case of this clone: One base separates it from a far larger clone, so it is likely a read error. In the same sample, other DNA sequences code for this CDR3. The genes are TRBV5-1 and TRBJ2-1; unclear D gene. Germline V lookup: CDR1 SGHRS, CDR2 YFSETQ. The CDR3 is made up of 12 amino acids. Trimming stripped 0 bases from V and 10 bases from J, with 8 bases between. The CDR3 coding sequence is TGCGCCAGCAGCTTGGCTAGTGGGGAGCAGTTCTTC. Protein: CASSLASGEQFF.

The chain is built from TRBV5-1 and TRBJ2-3; 12 bases line up with TRBD2. Germline CDR1 and CDR2: SGHRS and YFSETQ. The CDR3 runs 15 residues. After removal of 4 bases from V and 3 bases from J, the junction contained 3 bases not matched to a gene. The CDR3 nucleotides read TGCGCCAGCAGCCTAACTAGCGGGGGGACAGATACGCAGTATTTT. The encoded protein is CASSLTSGGTDTQYF.

J is TRBJ2-6 and V is TRBV5-6; the D gene is possibly TRBD1 (6 bases). CDR1 SGHDT and CDR2 YYEEEE come from the germline V gene. Trimming removed 4 bases at V and 2 bases at J, with 13 bases between. This CDR3 region has 16 residues. Here the CDR3 reads CASSPSYRAGANVLTF. The CDR3 DNA is TGTGCCAGCAGCCCCTCCTACAGGGCTGGGGCCAACGTCCTGACTTTC.

V usage is TRBV27 and J usage is TRBJ1-1; unclear D gene. The V gene lost 6 bases and the J gene lost 5 bases, with 16 bases spanning the gap. The CDR3 is 14 residues long. Germline CDR1 is MNHEY and CDR2 is SMNVEV (reference sequence). This CDR3 reads CASSVNSGGTEAFF. Written as DNA, the CDR3 is TGTGCCAGCAGCGTAAATAGCGGAGGGACTGAAGCTTTCTTT.

The chain carries TRBV30 and TRBJ1-1, with D perhaps TRBD1 (6 bases). This CDR3 spans 13 amino acids. Germline-derived CDR1 and CDR2 are GTSNPN and SVGIG (reference sequence). Between the trimmed V and J ends, which lost 3 bases and 0 bases, there was a span of 8 bases. The CDR3 sequence: CAWRRTVNTEAFF. The CDR3 nucleotides read TGTGCCTGGAGGAGGACAGTGAACACTGAAGCTTTCTTT.

The chain recombines TRBV20-1 with TRBJ2-5; unclear D gene. Germline-derived CDR1 and CDR2 are DFQATT and SNEGSKA (reference sequence). The CDR3 extends over 11 amino acids. V was clipped by 5 bases and J by 5 bases, with 9 bases between them. CDR3 region: CSAGKLETQYF. The CDR3 DNA reads TGCAGTGCTGGGAAATTGGAGACCCAGTACTTC.

By its share, this clone is medium-sized. V is TRBV7-2 and J is TRBJ2-7; D not certain. Germline lookup yields CDR1 SGHTA and CDR2 FQGNSA. CDR3 length: 13 amino acids. Between the trimmed V and J ends, which lost 4 bases and 5 bases, there was a span of 12 bases. The CDR3 sequence is CASSYTGYDEQYF. CDR3 DNA: TGTGCCAGCAGCTACACGGGTTACGACGAGCAGTACTTC.

The chain is built from TRBV6-4 and TRBJ2-3, with 8 bases aligning to TRBD2. The CDR3 runs to 15 residues. With V trimmed by 0 bases and J by 1 base, 0 bases remained unmatched. CDR1 is MRHNA and CDR2 is SNTAGT in the germline V gene. CDR3: CASSDSSGGTDTQYF. In DNA, the CDR3 is TGTGCCAGCAGTGACTCTAGCGGGGGCACAGATACGCAGTATTTT.

This clone was picked up a small number of times. This chain uses TRBV4-1 with TRBJ1-2, with no clear D. V was trimmed by 3 bases and J by 7 bases, leaving 27 bases between them. CDR1 is MGHRA and CDR2 is YSYEKL in the germline V gene. The CDR3 covers 18 residues. The CDR3 bases are TGCGCCAGCAGCCATTTTTTCCGGGTGAAAGGGCTGGGCTCTGGCTACACCTTC. This gives the protein CASSHFFRVKGLGSGYTF.